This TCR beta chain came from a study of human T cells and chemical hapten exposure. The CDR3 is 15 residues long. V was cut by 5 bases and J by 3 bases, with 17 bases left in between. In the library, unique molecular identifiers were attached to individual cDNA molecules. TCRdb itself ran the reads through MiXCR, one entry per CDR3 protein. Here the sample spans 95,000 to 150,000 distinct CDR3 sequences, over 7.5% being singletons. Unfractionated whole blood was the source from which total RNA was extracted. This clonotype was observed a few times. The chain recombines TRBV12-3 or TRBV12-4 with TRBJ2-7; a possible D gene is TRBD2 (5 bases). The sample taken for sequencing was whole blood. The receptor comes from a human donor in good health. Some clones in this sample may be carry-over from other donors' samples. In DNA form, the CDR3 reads TGTGCCAGCAGTCCCGGCAGCGGAGGTTTCTACGAGCAGTACTTC. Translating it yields CASSPGSGGFYEQYF.